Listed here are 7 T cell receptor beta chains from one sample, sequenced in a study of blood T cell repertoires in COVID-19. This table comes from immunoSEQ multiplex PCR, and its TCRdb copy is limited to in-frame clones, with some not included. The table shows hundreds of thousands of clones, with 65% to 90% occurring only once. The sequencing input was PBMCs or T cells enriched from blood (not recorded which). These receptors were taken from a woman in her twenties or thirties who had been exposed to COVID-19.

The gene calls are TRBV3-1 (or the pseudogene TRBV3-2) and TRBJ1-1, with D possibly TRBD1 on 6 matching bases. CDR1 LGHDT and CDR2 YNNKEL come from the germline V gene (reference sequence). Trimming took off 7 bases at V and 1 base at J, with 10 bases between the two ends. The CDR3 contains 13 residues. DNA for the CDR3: TGTGCCAGCAATGCGGACAGGAACACTGAAGCTTTCTTT. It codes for CASNADRNTEAFF.

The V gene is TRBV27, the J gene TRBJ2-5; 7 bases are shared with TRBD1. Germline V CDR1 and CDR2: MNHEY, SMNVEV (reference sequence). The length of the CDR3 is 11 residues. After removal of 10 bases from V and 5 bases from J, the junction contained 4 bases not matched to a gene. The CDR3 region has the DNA TGTGCCACCCTACAGGGGGAGACCCAGTACTTC. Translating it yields CATLQGETQYF.

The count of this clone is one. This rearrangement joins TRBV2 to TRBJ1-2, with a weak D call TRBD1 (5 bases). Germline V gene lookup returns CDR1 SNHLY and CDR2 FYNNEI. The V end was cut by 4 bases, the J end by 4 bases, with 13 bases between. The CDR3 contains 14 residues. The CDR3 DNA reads TGTGCCAGCAGTGTGGAGGGGTATGGCTATGGCTACACCTTC. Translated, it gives CASSVEGYGYGYTF.

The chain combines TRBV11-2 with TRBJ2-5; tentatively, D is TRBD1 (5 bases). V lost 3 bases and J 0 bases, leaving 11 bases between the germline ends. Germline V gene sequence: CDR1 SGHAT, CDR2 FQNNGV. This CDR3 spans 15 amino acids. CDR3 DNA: TGTGCCAGCAGCTTCCAGCCAGGGTACCAAGAGACCCAGTACTTC. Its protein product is CASSFQPGYQETQYF.

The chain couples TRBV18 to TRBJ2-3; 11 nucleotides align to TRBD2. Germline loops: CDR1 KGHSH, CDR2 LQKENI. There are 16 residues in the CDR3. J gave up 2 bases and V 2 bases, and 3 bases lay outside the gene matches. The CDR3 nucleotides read TGTGCCAGCTCACCAGGGACTAGCGGATTCACAGATACGCAGTATTTT. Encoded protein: CASSPGTSGFTDTQYF. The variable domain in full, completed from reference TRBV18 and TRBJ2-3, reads NAGVMQNPRHLVRRRGQEARLRCSPMKGHSHVYWYRQLPEEGLKFMVYLQKENIIDESGMPKERFSAEFPKEGPSILRIQQVVRGDSAAYFCASSPGTSGFTDTQYFGPGTRLTVL.

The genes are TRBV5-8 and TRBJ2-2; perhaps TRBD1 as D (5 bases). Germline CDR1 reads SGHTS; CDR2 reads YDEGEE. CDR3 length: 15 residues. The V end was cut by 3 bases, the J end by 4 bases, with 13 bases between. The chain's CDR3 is CASSSQGYSTGELFF. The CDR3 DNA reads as TGTGCCAGCAGCTCCCAGGGATACAGCACCGGGGAGCTGTTTTTT.

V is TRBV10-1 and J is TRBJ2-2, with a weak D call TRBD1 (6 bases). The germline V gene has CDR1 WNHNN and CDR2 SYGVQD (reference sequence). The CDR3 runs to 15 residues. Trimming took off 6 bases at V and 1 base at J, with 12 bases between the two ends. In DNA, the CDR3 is TGCGCCAGCAGCCCGGGACACCAGAACACCGGGGAGCTGTTTTTT. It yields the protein CASSPGHQNTGELFF.